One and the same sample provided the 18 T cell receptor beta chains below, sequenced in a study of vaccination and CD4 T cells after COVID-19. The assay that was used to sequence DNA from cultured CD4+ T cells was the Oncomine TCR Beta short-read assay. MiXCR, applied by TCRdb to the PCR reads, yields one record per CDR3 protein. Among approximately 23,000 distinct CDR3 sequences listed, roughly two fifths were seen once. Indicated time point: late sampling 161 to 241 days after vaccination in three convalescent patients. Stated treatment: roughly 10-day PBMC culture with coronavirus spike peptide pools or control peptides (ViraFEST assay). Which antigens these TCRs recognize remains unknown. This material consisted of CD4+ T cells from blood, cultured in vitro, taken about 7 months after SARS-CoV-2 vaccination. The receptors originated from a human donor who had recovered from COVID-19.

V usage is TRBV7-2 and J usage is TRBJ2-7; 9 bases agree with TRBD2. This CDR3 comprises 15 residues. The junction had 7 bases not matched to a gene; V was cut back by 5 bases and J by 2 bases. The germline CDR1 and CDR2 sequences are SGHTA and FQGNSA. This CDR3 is CASSISGGLTYEQYF. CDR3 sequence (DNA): TGTGCCAGCAGCATAAGCGGGGGGTTAACCTACGAGCAGTACTTC. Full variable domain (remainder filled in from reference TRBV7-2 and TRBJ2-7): GAGVSQSPSNKVTEKGKDVELRCDPISGHTALYWYRQSLGQGLEFLIYFQGNSAPDKSGLPSDRFSAERTGGSVSTLTIQRTQQEDSAVYLCASSISGGLTYEQYFGPGTRLTVT.

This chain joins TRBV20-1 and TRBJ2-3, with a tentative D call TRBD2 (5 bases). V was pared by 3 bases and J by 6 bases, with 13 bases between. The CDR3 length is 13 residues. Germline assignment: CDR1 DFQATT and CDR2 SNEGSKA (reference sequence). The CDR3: CSASPGKLDTQYF. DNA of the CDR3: TGCAGTGCTAGCCCGGGAAAATTGGATACGCAGTATTTT.

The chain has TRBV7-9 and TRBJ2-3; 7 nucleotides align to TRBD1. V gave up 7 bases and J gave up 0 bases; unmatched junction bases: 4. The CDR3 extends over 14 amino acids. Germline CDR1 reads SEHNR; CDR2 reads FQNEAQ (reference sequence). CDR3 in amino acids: CASTTGESTDTQYF. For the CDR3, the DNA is TGTGCCAGCACCACAGGGGAGAGCACAGATACGCAGTATTTT.

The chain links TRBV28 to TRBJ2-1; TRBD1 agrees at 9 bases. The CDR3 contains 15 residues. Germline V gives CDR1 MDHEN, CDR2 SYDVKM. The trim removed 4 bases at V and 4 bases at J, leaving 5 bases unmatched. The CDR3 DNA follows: TGTGCCAGCAGTTCACCGGACAGGGGTTACAATGAGCAGTTCTTC. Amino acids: CASSSPDRGYNEQFF.

DNA for the CDR3: TGTGCCAGCAGCTTAGTTACTGGATGGGTGGGAGAGACCCAGTACTTC. The encoded protein is CASSLVTGWVGETQYF. The chain combines TRBV7-6 with TRBJ2-5; no firm D call. This CDR3 spans 16 amino acids. From germline, CDR1 is SGHVS and CDR2 FNYEAQ. The germline V and J ends were trimmed by 1 base and 4 bases, with 16 bases remaining between them.

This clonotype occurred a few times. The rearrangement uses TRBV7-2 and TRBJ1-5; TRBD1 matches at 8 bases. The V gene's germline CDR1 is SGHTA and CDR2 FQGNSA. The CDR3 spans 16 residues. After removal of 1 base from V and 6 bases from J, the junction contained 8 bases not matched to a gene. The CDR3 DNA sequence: TGTGCCAGCAGCTTAGTGTCCGGACAGGGCCGTCAGCCCCAGCATTTT. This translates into CASSLVSGQGRQPQHF.

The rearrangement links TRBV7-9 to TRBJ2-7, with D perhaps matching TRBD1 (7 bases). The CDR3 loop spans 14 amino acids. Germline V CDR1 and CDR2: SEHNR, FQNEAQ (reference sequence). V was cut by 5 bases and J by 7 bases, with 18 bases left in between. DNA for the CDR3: TGTGCCAGCAGCCTTGACATTCCAGGGGGGGAGCAGTACTTC. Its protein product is CASSLDIPGGEQYF.

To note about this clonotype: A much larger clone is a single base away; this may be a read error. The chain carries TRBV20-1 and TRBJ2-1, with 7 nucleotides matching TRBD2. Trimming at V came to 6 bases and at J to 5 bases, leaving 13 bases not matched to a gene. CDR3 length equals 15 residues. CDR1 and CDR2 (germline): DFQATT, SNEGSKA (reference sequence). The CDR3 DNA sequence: TGCAGTGCGCCCTCGGGCGGGAGCCCCCACAATGAGCAGTTCTTC. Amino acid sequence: CSAPSGGSPHNEQFF.

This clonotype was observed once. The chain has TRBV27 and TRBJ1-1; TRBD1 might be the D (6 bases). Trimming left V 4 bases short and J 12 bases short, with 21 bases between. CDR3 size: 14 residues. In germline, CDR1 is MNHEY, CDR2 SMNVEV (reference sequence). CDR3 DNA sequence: TGTGCCAGCAGTTCCACCACGTTTGGGGGCGTGACTTTCTTT. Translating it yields CASSSTTFGGVTFF.

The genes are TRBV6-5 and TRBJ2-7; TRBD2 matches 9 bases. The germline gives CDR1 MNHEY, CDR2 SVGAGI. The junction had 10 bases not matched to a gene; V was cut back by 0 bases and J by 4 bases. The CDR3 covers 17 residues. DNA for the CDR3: TGTGCCAGCAGTTACTCGAGGATTAGCGGGAGCCATTACGAGCAGTACTTC. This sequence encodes CASSYSRISGSHYEQYF.

In nucleotides, the CDR3 is TGTGCCATCAGTGAGGAACCCGGAAACACCATATATTTT. This encodes CAISEEPGNTIYF. The chain joins TRBV10-3 to TRBJ1-3; unclear D gene. Germline CDR1 ENHRY, CDR2 SYGVKD. The CDR3 consists of 13 residues. V shed 2 bases and J shed 4 bases, with 6 bases lying between them.

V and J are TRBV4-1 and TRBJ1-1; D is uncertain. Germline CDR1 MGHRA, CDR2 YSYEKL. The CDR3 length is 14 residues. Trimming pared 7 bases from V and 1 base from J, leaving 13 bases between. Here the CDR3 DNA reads TGCGCCAGCAAAATCTCACCGTCGAACACTGAAGCTTTCTTT. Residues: CASKISPSNTEAFF.

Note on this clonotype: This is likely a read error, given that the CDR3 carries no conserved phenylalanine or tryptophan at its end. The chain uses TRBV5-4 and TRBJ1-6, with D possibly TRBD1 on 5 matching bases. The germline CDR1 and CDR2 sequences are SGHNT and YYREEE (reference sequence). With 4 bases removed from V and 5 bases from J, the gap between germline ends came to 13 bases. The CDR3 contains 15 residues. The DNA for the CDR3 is TGTGCCAGCAGCCCCGGGTGGGGGGATAATTCACCCCTCCACCTT. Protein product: CASSPGWGDNSPLHL.

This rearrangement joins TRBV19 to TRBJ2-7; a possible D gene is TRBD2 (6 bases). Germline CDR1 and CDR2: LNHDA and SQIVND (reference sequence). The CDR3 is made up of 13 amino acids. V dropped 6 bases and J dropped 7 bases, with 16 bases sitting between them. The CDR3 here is CASSHRGVREQYF. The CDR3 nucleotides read TGTGCCAGTAGCCATCGCGGGGTACGGGAGCAGTACTTC.

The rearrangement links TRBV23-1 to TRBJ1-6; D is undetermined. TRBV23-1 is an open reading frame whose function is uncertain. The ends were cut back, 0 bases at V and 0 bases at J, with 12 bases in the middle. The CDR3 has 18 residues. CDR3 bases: TGCGCCAGCAGTCAATCACAGACCTGGAGCTCCTATAATTCACCCCTCCACTTT. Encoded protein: CASSQSQTWSSYNSPLHF.

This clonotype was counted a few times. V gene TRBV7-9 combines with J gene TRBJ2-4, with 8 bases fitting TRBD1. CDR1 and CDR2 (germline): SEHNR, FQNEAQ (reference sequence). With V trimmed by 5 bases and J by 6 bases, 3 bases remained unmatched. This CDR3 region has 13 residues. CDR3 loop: CASSLGQGNIQYF. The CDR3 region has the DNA TGTGCCAGCAGCCTAGGACAGGGAAACATTCAGTACTTC.

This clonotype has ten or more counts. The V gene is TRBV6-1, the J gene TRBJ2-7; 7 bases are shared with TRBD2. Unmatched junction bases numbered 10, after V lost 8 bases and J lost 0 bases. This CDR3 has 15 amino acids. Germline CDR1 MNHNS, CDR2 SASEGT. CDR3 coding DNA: TGTGCCAGCGGAAGGATGCTAGCGGACTCCTACGAGCAGTACTTC. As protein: CASGRMLADSYEQYF.

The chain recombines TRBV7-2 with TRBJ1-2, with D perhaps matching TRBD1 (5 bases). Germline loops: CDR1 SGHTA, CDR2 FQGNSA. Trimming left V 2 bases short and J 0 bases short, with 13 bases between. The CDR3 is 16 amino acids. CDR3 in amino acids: CASSLFAGRANYGYTF. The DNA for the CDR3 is TGTGCCAGCAGCTTATTCGCAGGGAGAGCTAACTATGGCTACACCTTC.